This T cell receptor (beta chain) stems from a study of blood T cell repertoires in COVID-19. Data came from immunoSEQ multiplex PCR; TCRdb stores just in-frame clones and leaves some out. The sample carries around 270,000 clones, about 89% recorded once. The sample taken for sequencing was peripheral blood. The source is a man aged 35-49 years who had recovered from COVID-19.

CDR3 nucleotide sequence: TGCGCCAGCAGTCCGGGTTACACTGAAGCTTTCTTT. Translation gives CASSPGYTEAFF. The J gene is TRBJ1-1, the V gene TRBV23-1; D remains unclear. TRBV23-1 is an open reading frame, and its role is uncertain. The germline V and J ends were trimmed by 4 bases and 3 bases, with 6 bases remaining between them. The CDR3 totals 12 residues.